The clone carrying this T cell receptor (beta chain) was detected once. This specimen comes from a study of blood T cell repertoires in COVID-19. Study in general: The origin of the acute and convalescent COVID-19 samples was the United States, Italy and Spain. PBMCs, B-cell-depleted T cells, or T cells provided the cDNA or gDNA that made up the material.

In the study's own analysis: How many nucleated cells were present was estimated from reference gene primer amplification. Assay used: immunoSEQ multiplex PCR; TCRdb lists only in-frame clones, some missing. For V, J and clone size, that table is used; D and trimming come from the DNA. This table has over 150,000 clones, under 90% appearing once. The CDR3 contains 14 residues. The V end lost 7 bases, the J end lost 3 bases, and 13 bases lay between the germline ends. The germline gives CDR1 LNHDA, CDR2 SQIVND (reference sequence). The sample comprised peripheral blood. This chain connects TRBV19 to TRBJ1-5; D possibly corresponds to TRBD1 (5 bases). The sequence was obtained from a woman older than 75 with acute or convalescent COVID-19. The CDR3 DNA sequence: TGTGCCAGTACCCCCCAGGGATTCAATCAGCCCCAGCATTTT. Its translation: CASTPQGFNQPQHF.